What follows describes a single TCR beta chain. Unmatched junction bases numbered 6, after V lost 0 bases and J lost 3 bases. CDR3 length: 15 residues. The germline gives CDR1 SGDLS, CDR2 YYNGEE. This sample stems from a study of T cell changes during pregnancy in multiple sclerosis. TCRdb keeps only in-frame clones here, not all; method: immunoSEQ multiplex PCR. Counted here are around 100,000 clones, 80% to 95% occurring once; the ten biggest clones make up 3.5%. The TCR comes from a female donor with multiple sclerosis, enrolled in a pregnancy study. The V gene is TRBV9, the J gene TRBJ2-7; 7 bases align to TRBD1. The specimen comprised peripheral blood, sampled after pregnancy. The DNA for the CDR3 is TGTGCCAGCAGCGTAGGGTCGGGACAGAGCTACGAGCAGTACTTC. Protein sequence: CASSVGSGQSYEQYF.